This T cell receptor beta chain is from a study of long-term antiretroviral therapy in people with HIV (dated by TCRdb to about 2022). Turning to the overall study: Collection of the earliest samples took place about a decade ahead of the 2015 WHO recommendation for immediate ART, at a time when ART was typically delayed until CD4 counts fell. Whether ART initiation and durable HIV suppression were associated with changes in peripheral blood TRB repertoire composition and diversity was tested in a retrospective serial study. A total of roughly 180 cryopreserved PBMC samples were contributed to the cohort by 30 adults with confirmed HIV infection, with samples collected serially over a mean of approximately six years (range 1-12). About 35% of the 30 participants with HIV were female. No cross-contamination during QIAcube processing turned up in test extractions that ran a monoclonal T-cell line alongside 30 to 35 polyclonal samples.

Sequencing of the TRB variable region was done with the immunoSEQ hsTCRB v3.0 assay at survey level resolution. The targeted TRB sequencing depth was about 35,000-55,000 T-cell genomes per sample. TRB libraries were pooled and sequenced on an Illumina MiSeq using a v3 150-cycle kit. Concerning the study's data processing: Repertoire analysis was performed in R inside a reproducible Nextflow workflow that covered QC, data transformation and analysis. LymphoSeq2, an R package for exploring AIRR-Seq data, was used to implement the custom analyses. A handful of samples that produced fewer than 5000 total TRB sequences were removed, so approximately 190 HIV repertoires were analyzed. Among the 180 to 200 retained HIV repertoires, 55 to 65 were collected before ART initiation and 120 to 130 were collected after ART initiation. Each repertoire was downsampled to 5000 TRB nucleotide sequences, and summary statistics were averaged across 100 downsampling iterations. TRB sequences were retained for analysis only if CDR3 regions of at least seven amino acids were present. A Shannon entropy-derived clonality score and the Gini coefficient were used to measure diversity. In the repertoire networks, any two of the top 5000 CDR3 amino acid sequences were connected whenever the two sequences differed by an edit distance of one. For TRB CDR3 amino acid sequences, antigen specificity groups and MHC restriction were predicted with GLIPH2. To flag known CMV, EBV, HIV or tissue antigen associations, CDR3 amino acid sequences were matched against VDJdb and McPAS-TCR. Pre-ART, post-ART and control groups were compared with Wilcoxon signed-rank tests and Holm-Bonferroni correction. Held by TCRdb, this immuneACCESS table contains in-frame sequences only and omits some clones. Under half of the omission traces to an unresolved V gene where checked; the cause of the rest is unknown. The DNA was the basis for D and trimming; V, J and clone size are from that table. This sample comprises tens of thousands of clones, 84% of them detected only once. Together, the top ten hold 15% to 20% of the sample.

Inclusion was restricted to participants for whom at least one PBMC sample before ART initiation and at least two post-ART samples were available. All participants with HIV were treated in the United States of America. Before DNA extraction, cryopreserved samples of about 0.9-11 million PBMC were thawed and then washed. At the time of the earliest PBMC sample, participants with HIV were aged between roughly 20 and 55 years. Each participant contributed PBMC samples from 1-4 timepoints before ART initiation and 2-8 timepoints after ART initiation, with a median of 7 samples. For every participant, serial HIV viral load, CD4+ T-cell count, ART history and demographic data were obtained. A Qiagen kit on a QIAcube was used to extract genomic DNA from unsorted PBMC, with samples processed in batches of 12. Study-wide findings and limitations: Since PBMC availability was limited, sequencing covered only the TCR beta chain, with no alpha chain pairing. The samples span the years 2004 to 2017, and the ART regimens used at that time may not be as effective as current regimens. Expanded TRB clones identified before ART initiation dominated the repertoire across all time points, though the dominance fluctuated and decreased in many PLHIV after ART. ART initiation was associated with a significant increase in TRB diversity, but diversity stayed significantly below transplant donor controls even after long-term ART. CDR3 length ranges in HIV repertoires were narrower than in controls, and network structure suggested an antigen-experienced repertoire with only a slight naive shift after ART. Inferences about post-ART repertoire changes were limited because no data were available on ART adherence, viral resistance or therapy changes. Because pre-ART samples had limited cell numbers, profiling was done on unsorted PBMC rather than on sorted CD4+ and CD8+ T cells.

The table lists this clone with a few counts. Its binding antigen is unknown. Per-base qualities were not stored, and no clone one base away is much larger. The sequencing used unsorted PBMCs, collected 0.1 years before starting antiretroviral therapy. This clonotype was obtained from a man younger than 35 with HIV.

CDR3 loop: CATSTRGDYEQYF. The DNA is as follows: TGTGCCACCAGCACCAGGGGGGACTACGAGCAGTACTTC. The chain was built from TRBV15 and TRBJ2-7, with TRBD1 tentatively as D gene (7 bases match). Trimming at the junction amounts to 4 bases on V and 3 bases on J, and the germline ends lie 10 bases apart. The CDR3 sequence holds 13 residues, the cysteine and phenylalanine included. Just CDR3 DNA is preserved here, 39 bases in frame from base 1. The germline V gene (reference sequence) specifies LNHNV as CDR1 and YYDKDF as CDR2.